These T cell receptor beta chains were read from a single sample in a study of T cell changes during pregnancy in multiple sclerosis. Sequencing was performed with immunoSEQ multiplex PCR; in TCRdb, only in-frame clones are kept and a portion is missing. The sample lists 30,000 to 45,000 clones; around 92% were seen once. Sequencing used CD8+ T cells from peripheral blood mononuclear cells, obtained in the second trimester of pregnancy. All receptors come from a female donor with multiple sclerosis, enrolled in a pregnancy study. The CDR3 runs from the conserved cysteine through the conserved F or W. The D gene is left open where the match is weak. The size entry is marked missing in some rows and otherwise reads once, few, many or a size class.

CDR3aa: CASSKRRNSPLHF
CDR3nt: TGTGCCAGCAGCAAACGGAGAAATTCACCCCTCCACTTT
d_gene: NA
v_gene: TRBV21-1
j_gene: TRBJ1-6
abundance: NA

CDR3aa: CASSHPSGTVRQETQYF
CDR3nt: TGTGCCAGCAGCCACCCCTCCGGGACAGTGAGACAAGAGACCCAGTACTTC
d_gene: TRBD1
v_gene: TRBV13
j_gene: TRBJ2-5
abundance: NA

CDR3aa: CAISETSGSYEQYF
CDR3nt: TGTGCCATCAGTGAGACTAGCGGGAGCTACGAGCAGTACTTC
d_gene: TRBD2
v_gene: TRBV10-3
j_gene: TRBJ2-7
abundance: NA

CDR3aa: CASSPQGQAGSYNSPLHF
CDR3nt: TGTGCCAGCAGCCCCCAGGGGCAGGCAGGCTCCTATAATTCACCCCTCCACTTT
d_gene: NA
v_gene: TRBV7-3
j_gene: TRBJ1-6
abundance: NA

CDR3aa: CASSEGGNQPQHF
CDR3nt: TGTGCCAGCAGTGAAGGAGGCAATCAGCCCCAGCATTTT
d_gene: NA
v_gene: TRBV6-4
j_gene: TRBJ1-5
abundance: NA

CDR3aa: CASTPPGTPHMNTEAFF
CDR3nt: TGTGCCAGCACCCCGCCAGGGACTCCTCACATGAACACTGAAGCTTTCTTT
d_gene: NA
v_gene: TRBV5-6
j_gene: TRBJ1-1
abundance: NA

CDR3aa: CASSLAGRNNEKLFF
CDR3nt: TGTGCCAGCAGCTTGGCTGGCAGAAATAATGAAAAACTGTTTTTT
d_gene: NA
v_gene: TRBV5-5
j_gene: TRBJ1-4
abundance: NA

CDR3aa: CASRLGIVEKLFF
CDR3nt: TGTGCAAGTCGCTTAGGTATCGTCGAAAAACTGTTTTTT
d_gene: NA
v_gene: TRBV12-2
j_gene: TRBJ1-4
abundance: once

CDR3aa: CASSPGSYNEQFF
CDR3nt: TGTGCCAGCAGCCCGGGCTCCTACAATGAGCAGTTCTTC
d_gene: NA
v_gene: TRBV13
j_gene: TRBJ2-1
abundance: NA

CDR3aa: CANAQGPNEKLFF
CDR3nt: TGTGCTAACGCGCAGGGTCCTAATGAAAAACTGTTTTTT
d_gene: NA
v_gene: TRBV12-5
j_gene: TRBJ1-4
abundance: NA

CDR3aa: CASSSGQLYGYTF
CDR3nt: TGTGCCAGCAGCTCGGGACAGCTCTATGGCTACACCTTC
d_gene: TRBD1
v_gene: TRBV5-8
j_gene: TRBJ1-2
abundance: NA

CDR3aa: CAIMNTEAFF
CDR3nt: TGTGCCATCATGAACACTGAAGCTTTCTTT
d_gene: NA
v_gene: TRBV7-9
j_gene: TRBJ1-1
abundance: once

CDR3aa: CASSPVGGGYTF
CDR3nt: TGTGCCAGCAGCCCCGTCGGGGGTGGCTACACCTTC
d_gene: NA
v_gene: TRBV6-6
j_gene: TRBJ1-2
abundance: NA

CDR3aa: CASSPGGGYGYTF
CDR3nt: TGTGCCAGTAGCCCGGGTGGCGGCTATGGCTACACCTTC
d_gene: NA
v_gene: TRBV19
j_gene: TRBJ1-2
abundance: NA

CDR3aa: CASSFLRQPQHF
CDR3nt: TGTGCCAGCAGCTTTCTACGTCAGCCCCAGCATTTT
d_gene: NA
v_gene: TRBV7-3
j_gene: TRBJ1-5
abundance: few

CDR3aa: CASSSRDRDTEAFF
CDR3nt: TGTGCCAGCAGTTCCCGGGACAGGGACACTGAAGCTTTCTTT
d_gene: TRBD1
v_gene: TRBV28
j_gene: TRBJ1-1
abundance: NA

CDR3aa: CAIPKQGRETQYF
CDR3nt: TGTGCCATCCCTAAGCAGGGTCGGGAGACCCAGTACTTC
d_gene: NA
v_gene: TRBV7-7
j_gene: TRBJ2-5
abundance: NA

CDR3aa: CASSLQQGANEQFF
CDR3nt: TGTGCCAGCAGCCTACAACAGGGGGCTAATGAGCAGTTCTTC
d_gene: TRBD1
v_gene: TRBV7-3
j_gene: TRBJ2-1
abundance: NA

CDR3aa: CASSWLAGGETQYF
CDR3nt: TGTGCCAGCAGCTGGCTAGCGGGGGGTGAGACCCAGTACTTC
d_gene: TRBD2
v_gene: TRBV5-5
j_gene: TRBJ2-5
abundance: NA

CDR3aa: CASSEARTAYRSGANVLTF
CDR3nt: TGTGCCAGCAGCGAAGCGCGGACAGCCTACCGCTCTGGGGCCAACGTCCTGACTTTC
d_gene: NA
v_gene: TRBV7-6
j_gene: TRBJ2-6
abundance: NA

CDR3aa: CASSVSTDSYEQYF
CDR3nt: TGTGCCAGCAGCGTAAGCACAGACTCCTACGAGCAGTACTTC
d_gene: NA
v_gene: TRBV9
j_gene: TRBJ2-7
abundance: NA

CDR3aa: CASSYTTSGSNEQFF
CDR3nt: TGTGCCAGCAGTTACACTACTAGCGGGAGTAATGAGCAGTTCTTC
d_gene: TRBD2
v_gene: TRBV6-5
j_gene: TRBJ2-1
abundance: once

CDR3aa: CASSLGIRRDRVNEQFF
CDR3nt: TGTGCCAGCAGCTTGGGGATACGCCGGGACAGGGTCAATGAGCAGTTCTTC
d_gene: TRBD1
v_gene: TRBV5-6
j_gene: TRBJ2-1
abundance: NA

CDR3aa: CASRGQQTHQPQHF
CDR3nt: TGTGCCAGCAGGGGACAGCAGACTCATCAGCCCCAGCATTTT
d_gene: TRBD1
v_gene: TRBV9
j_gene: TRBJ1-5
abundance: NA

CDR3aa: CASSLGRSNEQYF
CDR3nt: TGTGCCAGCAGCTTAGGCCGTAGTAACGAGCAGTACTTC
d_gene: NA
v_gene: TRBV7-7
j_gene: TRBJ2-7
abundance: NA

CDR3aa: CASSSSGRQGTQYF
CDR3nt: TGTGCCAGCAGCTCTTCAGGGAGGCAGGGAACGCAGTATTTT
d_gene: NA
v_gene: TRBV9
j_gene: TRBJ2-3
abundance: NA

CDR3aa: CASSMGGNYEQYF
CDR3nt: TGTGCCAGTAGTATGGGCGGGAACTACGAGCAGTACTTC
d_gene: NA
v_gene: TRBV19
j_gene: TRBJ2-7
abundance: NA

CDR3aa: CASLAADQGGYTF
CDR3nt: TGTGCCAGCCTGGCAGCCGACCAGGGGGGCTACACCTTC
d_gene: NA
v_gene: TRBV2
j_gene: TRBJ1-2
abundance: NA

CDR3aa: CASSTWTGGVSEQYF
CDR3nt: TGTGCCAGCAGTACCTGGACAGGGGGGGTGAGCGAGCAGTACTTC
d_gene: TRBD1
v_gene: TRBV27
j_gene: TRBJ2-7
abundance: NA

CDR3aa: CAWSGWGALLQETQYF
CDR3nt: TGTGCCTGGAGTGGCTGGGGAGCCCTTCTTCAAGAGACCCAGTACTTC
d_gene: NA
v_gene: TRBV30
j_gene: TRBJ2-5
abundance: NA

CDR3aa: CASSPPATGGNQPQHF
CDR3nt: TGTGCCAGCAGTCCCCCGGCGACAGGGGGCAATCAGCCCCAGCATTTT
d_gene: TRBD1
v_gene: TRBV28
j_gene: TRBJ1-5
abundance: NA

CDR3aa: CASSPWDRDEQFF
CDR3nt: TGTGCCAGCAGCCCTTGGGACAGGGACGAGCAGTTCTTC
d_gene: TRBD1
v_gene: TRBV7-9
j_gene: TRBJ2-1
abundance: NA

CDR3aa: CASSPPPHRAFDQPQHF
CDR3nt: TGTGCCAGCAGTCCACCCCCACACAGGGCGTTCGATCAGCCCCAGCATTTT
d_gene: NA
v_gene: TRBV27
j_gene: TRBJ1-5
abundance: once

CDR3aa: CASSTPDQGKSGANVLTF
CDR3nt: TGTGCCAGTTCAACTCCCGACCAGGGGAAGTCTGGGGCCAACGTCCTGACTTTC
d_gene: NA
v_gene: TRBV19
j_gene: TRBJ2-6
abundance: NA

CDR3aa: CASSSQLSGESYNEQFF
CDR3nt: TGTGCCAGCAGTTCGCAACTCAGCGGGGAGTCTTACAATGAGCAGTTCTTC
d_gene: TRBD2
v_gene: TRBV27
j_gene: TRBJ2-1
abundance: NA

CDR3aa: CASSFSNEQYF
CDR3nt: TGTGCCAGCAGCTTCAGTAACGAGCAGTACTTC
d_gene: NA
v_gene: TRBV5-6
j_gene: TRBJ2-7
abundance: NA

CDR3aa: CASSSPRDRGRKTQYF
CDR3nt: TGTGCCAGCAGTTCCCCCCGGGACAGGGGGCGGAAGACCCAGTACTTC
d_gene: TRBD1
v_gene: TRBV11-2
j_gene: TRBJ2-5
abundance: NA

CDR3aa: CASSPHSGTGPLHF
CDR3nt: TGCGCCAGCAGCCCCCACAGTGGCACTGGCCCCCTCCACTTT
d_gene: NA
v_gene: TRBV4-3
j_gene: TRBJ1-6
abundance: medium-sized

CDR3aa: CAWSVGRAYEQYF
CDR3nt: TGTGCCTGGAGTGTTGGGAGGGCCTACGAGCAGTACTTC
d_gene: TRBD2
v_gene: TRBV30
j_gene: TRBJ2-7
abundance: NA

CDR3aa: CASSPLAGEPSYTGELFF
CDR3nt: TGTGCCAGCAGTCCACTAGCGGGGGAACCCTCATACACCGGGGAGCTGTTTTTT
d_gene: TRBD2
v_gene: TRBV27
j_gene: TRBJ2-2
abundance: NA

CDR3aa: CASSLSRGQNTEAFF
CDR3nt: TGTGCCAGCAGTTTATCGAGGGGACAGAACACTGAAGCTTTCTTT
d_gene: NA
v_gene: TRBV6-5
j_gene: TRBJ1-1
abundance: few

CDR3aa: CASSPGTGIYEQYF
CDR3nt: TGTGCCAGCAGCCCCGGGACAGGGATTTACGAGCAGTACTTC
d_gene: TRBD1
v_gene: TRBV5-6
j_gene: TRBJ2-7
abundance: NA

CDR3aa: CASRREGGTDTQYF
CDR3nt: TGCGCCAGCAGAAGAGAGGGTGGGACAGATACGCAGTATTTT
d_gene: NA
v_gene: TRBV5-1
j_gene: TRBJ2-3
abundance: NA

CDR3aa: CASSIPQGNTEAFF
CDR3nt: TGTGCCAGTAGTATCCCTCAGGGGAACACTGAAGCTTTCTTT
d_gene: NA
v_gene: TRBV19
j_gene: TRBJ1-1
abundance: NA

CDR3aa: CASSPWREYYGYTF
CDR3nt: TGCGCCAGCAGCCCCTGGAGGGAATACTATGGCTACACCTTC
d_gene: NA
v_gene: TRBV4-3
j_gene: TRBJ1-2
abundance: NA

CDR3aa: CASSLRGDSYNEQFF
CDR3nt: TGTGCCAGCAGCCTCCGGGGGGACTCCTACAATGAGCAGTTCTTC
d_gene: TRBD2
v_gene: TRBV6-4
j_gene: TRBJ2-1
abundance: NA

CDR3aa: CASSVDRVEDTQYF
CDR3nt: TGTGCCAGCAGCGTCGACAGGGTCGAAGATACGCAGTATTTT
d_gene: TRBD1
v_gene: TRBV9
j_gene: TRBJ2-3
abundance: once

CDR3aa: CASSSVESDYTDTQYF
CDR3nt: TGTGCCAGTAGTAGTGTGGAAAGCGACTACACAGATACGCAGTATTTT
d_gene: NA
v_gene: TRBV19
j_gene: TRBJ2-3
abundance: NA

CDR3aa: CASSLSMNTEAFF
CDR3nt: TGTGCCAGCAGCTTGAGTATGAACACTGAAGCTTTCTTT
d_gene: NA
v_gene: TRBV7-8
j_gene: TRBJ1-1
abundance: NA

CDR3aa: CASSLNTNTGELFF
CDR3nt: TGTGCCAGCAGCTTGAACACGAACACCGGGGAGCTGTTTTTT
d_gene: NA
v_gene: TRBV5-8
j_gene: TRBJ2-2
abundance: NA

CDR3aa: CAWSIGGSSSYNEQFF
CDR3nt: TGTGCCTGGAGTATAGGAGGTTCTAGCTCCTACAATGAGCAGTTCTTC
d_gene: NA
v_gene: TRBV30
j_gene: TRBJ2-1
abundance: NA

CDR3aa: CSVERSDYEQYF
CDR3nt: TGCAGCGTTGAACGGTCCGATTACGAGCAGTACTTC
d_gene: NA
v_gene: TRBV29-1
j_gene: TRBJ2-7
abundance: few

CDR3aa: CASSLDRPNTEAFF
CDR3nt: TGCGCCAGCAGCTTGGACAGGCCCAACACTGAAGCTTTCTTT
d_gene: NA
v_gene: TRBV5-1
j_gene: TRBJ1-1
abundance: NA

CDR3aa: CASGWGRGSGGLNGTDTQYF
CDR3nt: TGTGCTAGTGGTTGGGGCCGAGGGAGCGGGGGGCTGAATGGCACAGATACGCAGTATTTT
d_gene: TRBD2
v_gene: TRBV12-5
j_gene: TRBJ2-3
abundance: NA

CDR3aa: CASSFRTSGQETQYF
CDR3nt: TGTGCCAGCAGCTTTAGGACTAGCGGGCAAGAGACCCAGTACTTC
d_gene: TRBD2
v_gene: TRBV13
j_gene: TRBJ2-5
abundance: NA

CDR3aa: CASSQVRTVYNSPLHF
CDR3nt: TGTGCCAGCAGCCAAGTTCGGACAGTCTATAATTCACCCCTCCACTTT
d_gene: NA
v_gene: TRBV14
j_gene: TRBJ1-6
abundance: NA

CDR3aa: CASSTRGYPTQQYF
CDR3nt: TGCGCCAGCAGCACACGGGGGTACCCTACCCAGCAGTACTTC
d_gene: NA
v_gene: TRBV5-1
j_gene: TRBJ2-7
abundance: NA